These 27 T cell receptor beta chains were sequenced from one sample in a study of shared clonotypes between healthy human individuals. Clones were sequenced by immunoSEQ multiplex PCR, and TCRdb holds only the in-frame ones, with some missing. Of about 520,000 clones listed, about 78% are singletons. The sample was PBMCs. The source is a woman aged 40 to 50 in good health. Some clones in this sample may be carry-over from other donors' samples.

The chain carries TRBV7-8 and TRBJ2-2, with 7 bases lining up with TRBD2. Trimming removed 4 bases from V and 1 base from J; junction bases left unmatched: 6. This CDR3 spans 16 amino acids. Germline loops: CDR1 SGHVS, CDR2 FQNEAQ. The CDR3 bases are TGTGCCAGCAGCTCTCGTCCTAGCGGGAACACCGGGGAGCTGTTTTTT. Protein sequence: CASSSRPSGNTGELFF.

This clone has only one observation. The CDR3 DNA sequence: TGTGCCAGCAGCTTAGGAACAGGGGCCTACGAGCAGTACTTC. This gives the protein CASSLGTGAYEQYF. The chain joins TRBV11-2 to TRBJ2-7; 7 bases line up with TRBD1. The CDR3 extends over 14 amino acids. The germline V gene has CDR1 SGHAT and CDR2 FQNNGV. Trimming cost V 1 base and J 2 bases; bases outside gene matches: 2.

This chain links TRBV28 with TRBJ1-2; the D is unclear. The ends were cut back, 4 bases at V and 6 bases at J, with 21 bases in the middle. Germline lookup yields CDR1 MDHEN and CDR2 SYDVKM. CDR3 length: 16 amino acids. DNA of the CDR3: TGTGCCAGCAGTTCCCAAAGGGTACTGAAGGGTGATGGCTACACCTTC. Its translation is CASSSQRVLKGDGYTF.

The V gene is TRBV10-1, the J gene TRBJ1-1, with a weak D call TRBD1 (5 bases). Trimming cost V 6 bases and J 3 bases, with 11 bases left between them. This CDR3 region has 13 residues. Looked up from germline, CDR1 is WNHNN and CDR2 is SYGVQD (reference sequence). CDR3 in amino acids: CASSQDRHTEAFF. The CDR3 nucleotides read TGCGCCAGCAGCCAAGACAGACACACTGAAGCTTTCTTT.

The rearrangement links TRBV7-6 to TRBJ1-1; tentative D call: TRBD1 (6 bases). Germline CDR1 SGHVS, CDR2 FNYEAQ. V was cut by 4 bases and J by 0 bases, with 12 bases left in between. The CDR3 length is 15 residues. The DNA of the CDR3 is TGTGCCAGCAGCTCCGGACAGAACCTGAACACTGAAGCTTTCTTT. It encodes CASSSGQNLNTEAFF.

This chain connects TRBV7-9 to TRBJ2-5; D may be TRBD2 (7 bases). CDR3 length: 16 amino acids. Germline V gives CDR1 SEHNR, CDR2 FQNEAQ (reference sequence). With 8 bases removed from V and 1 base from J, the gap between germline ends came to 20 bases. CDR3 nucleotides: TGTGCCAGCTCCGGGGGGCAGCGGCAAGTCCAAGAGACCCAGTACTTC. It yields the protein CASSGGQRQVQETQYF.

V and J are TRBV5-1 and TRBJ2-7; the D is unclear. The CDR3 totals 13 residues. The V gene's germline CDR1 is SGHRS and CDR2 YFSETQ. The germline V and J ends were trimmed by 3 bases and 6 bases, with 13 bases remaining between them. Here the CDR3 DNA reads TGCGCCAGCAGCTATATAATCGGCTCCGAGCAGTACTTC. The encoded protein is CASSYIIGSEQYF.

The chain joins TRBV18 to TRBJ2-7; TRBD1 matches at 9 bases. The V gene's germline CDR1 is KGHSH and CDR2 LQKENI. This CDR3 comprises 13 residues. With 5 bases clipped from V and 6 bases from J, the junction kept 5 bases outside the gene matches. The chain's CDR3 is CASSSDRGVEQYF. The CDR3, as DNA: TGTGCCAGCTCATCAGACAGGGGGGTCGAGCAGTACTTC.

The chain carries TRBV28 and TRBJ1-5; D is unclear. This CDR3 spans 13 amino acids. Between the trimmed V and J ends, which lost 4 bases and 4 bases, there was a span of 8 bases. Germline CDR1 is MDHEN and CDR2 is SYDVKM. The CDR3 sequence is CASSSPTNQPQHF. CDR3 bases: TGTGCCAGCAGTTCCCCGACTAATCAGCCCCAGCATTTT.

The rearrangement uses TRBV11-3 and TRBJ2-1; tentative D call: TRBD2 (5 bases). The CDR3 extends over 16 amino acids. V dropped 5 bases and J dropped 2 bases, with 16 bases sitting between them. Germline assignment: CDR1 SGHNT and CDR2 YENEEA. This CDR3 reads CASSPSGGLAYNEQFF. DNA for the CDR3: TGTGCCAGCAGCCCATCCGGCGGGTTAGCCTACAATGAGCAGTTCTTC. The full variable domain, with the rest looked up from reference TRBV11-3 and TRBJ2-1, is EAGVVQSPRYKIIEKKQPVAFWCNPISGHNTLYWYLQNLGQGPELLIRYENEEAVDDSQLPKDRFSAERLKGVDSTLKIQPAELGDSAVYLCASSPSGGLAYNEQFFGPGTRLTVL.

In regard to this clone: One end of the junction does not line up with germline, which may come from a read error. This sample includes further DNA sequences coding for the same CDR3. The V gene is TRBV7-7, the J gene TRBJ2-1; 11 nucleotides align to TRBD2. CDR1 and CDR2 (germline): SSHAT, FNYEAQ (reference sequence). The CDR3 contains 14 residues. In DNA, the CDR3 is TGTGCTAGCAGCTTAGCGGGAGGGTACAATGAGCAGTTCTTC. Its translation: CASSLAGGYNEQFF.

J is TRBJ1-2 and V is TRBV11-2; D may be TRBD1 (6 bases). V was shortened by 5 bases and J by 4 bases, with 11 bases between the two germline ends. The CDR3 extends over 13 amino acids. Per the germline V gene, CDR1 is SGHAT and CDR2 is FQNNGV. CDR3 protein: CASSPGTRYGYTF. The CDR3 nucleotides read TGTGCCAGCAGCCCGGGGACACGCTATGGCTACACCTTC. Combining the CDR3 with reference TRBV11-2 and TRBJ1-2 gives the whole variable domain EAGVAQSPRYKIIEKRQSVAFWCNPISGHATLYWYQQILGQGPKLLIQFQNNGVVDDSQLPKDRFSAERLKGVDSTLKIQPAKLEDSAVYLCASSPGTRYGYTFGSGTRLTVV.

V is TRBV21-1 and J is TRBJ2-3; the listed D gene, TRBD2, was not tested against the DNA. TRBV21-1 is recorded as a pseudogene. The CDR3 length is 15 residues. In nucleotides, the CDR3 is TGTGCCAGCAGCAAACGCGGGAGTACGGCAGATACGCAGTATTTT. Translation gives CASSKRGSTADTQYF.

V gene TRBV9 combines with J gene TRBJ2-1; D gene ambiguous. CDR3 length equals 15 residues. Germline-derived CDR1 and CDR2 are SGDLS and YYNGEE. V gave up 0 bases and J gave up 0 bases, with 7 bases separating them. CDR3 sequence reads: CASSVALSSYNEQFF. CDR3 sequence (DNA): TGTGCCAGCAGCGTAGCACTGAGCTCCTACAATGAGCAGTTCTTC.

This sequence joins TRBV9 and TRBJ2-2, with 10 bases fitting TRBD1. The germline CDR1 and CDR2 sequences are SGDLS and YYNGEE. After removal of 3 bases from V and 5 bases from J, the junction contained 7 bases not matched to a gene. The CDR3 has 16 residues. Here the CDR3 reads CASSADRGRETGELFF. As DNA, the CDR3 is TGTGCCAGCAGCGCCGACAGGGGGCGAGAAACCGGGGAGCTGTTTTTT.

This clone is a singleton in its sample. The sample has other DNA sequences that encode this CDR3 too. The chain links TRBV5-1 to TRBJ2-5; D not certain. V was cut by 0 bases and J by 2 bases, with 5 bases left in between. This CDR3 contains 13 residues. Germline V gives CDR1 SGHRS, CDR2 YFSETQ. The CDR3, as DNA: TGCGCCAGCAGCTTGGGGGTTCAAGAGACCCAGTACTTC. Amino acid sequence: CASSLGVQETQYF.

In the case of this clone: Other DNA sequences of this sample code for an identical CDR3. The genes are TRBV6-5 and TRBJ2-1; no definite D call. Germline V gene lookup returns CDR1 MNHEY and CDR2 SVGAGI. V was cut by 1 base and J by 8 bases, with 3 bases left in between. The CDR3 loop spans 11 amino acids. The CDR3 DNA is TGTGCCAGCAGTTACTTGGATGAGCAGTTCTTC. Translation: CASSYLDEQFF.

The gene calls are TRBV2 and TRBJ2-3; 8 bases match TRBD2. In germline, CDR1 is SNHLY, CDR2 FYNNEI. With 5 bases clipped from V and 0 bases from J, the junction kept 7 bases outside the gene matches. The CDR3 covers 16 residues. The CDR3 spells CASSKISGGSTDTQYF. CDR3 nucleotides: TGTGCCAGCAGTAAAATAAGCGGGGGTAGCACAGATACGCAGTATTTT.

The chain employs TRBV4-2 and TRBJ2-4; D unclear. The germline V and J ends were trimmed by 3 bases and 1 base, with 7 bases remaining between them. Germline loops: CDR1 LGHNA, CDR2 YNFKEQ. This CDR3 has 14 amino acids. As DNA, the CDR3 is TGTGCCAGCAGCCAGGAGAGGGCCAAAAACATTCAGTACTTC. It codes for CASSQERAKNIQYF.

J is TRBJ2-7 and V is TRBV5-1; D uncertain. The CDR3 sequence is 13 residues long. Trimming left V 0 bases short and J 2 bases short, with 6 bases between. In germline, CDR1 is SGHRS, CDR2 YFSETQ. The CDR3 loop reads CASSLGSTYEQYF. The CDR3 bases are TGCGCCAGCAGCTTGGGCAGCACCTACGAGCAGTACTTC.

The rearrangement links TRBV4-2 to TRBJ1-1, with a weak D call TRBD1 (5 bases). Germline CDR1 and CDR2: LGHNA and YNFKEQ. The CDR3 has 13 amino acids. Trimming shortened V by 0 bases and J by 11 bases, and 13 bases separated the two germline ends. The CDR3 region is CASSQEAGRQAFF. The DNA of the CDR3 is TGTGCCAGCAGCCAAGAGGCGGGGCGCCAGGCTTTCTTT.

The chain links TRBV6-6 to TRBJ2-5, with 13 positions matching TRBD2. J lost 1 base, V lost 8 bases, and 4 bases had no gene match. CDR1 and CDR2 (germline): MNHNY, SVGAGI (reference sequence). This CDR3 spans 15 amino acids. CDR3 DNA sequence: TGTGCCAGCGCCCGGACTAGCGGGAGCCAAGAGACCCAGTACTTC. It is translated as CASARTSGSQETQYF.

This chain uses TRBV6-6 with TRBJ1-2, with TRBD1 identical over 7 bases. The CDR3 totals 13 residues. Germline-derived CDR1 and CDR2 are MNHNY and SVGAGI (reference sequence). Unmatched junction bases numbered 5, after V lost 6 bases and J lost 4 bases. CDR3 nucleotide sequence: TGTGCCAGCAGCGGGACAGATCTCTATGGCTACACCTTC. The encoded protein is CASSGTDLYGYTF.

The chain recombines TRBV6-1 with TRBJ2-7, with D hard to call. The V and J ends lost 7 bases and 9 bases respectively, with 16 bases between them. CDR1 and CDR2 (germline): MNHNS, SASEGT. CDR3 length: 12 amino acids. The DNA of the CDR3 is TGTGCCAGCACCCCTGACCTACCTGTGCAGTACTTC. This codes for CASTPDLPVQYF.

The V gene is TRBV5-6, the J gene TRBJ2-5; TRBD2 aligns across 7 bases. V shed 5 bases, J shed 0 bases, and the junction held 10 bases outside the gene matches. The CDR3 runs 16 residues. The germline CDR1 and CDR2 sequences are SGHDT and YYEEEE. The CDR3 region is CASSPPSGEYQETQYF. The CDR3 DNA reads TGTGCCAGCAGTCCACCTAGCGGAGAGTACCAAGAGACCCAGTACTTC.

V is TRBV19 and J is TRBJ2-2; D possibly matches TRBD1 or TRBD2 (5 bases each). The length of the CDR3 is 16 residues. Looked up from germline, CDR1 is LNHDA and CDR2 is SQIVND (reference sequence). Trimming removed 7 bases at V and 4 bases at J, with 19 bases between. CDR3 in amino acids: CASTGRRAASTGELFF. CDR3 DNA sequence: TGTGCCAGTACGGGACGAAGGGCCGCGAGCACCGGGGAGCTGTTTTTT.

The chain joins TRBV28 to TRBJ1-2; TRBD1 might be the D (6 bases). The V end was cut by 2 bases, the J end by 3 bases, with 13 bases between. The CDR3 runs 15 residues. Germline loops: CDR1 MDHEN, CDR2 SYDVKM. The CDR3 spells CASSLGYAGDYGYTF. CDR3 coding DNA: TGTGCCAGCAGTTTAGGCTACGCAGGGGACTATGGCTACACCTTC.